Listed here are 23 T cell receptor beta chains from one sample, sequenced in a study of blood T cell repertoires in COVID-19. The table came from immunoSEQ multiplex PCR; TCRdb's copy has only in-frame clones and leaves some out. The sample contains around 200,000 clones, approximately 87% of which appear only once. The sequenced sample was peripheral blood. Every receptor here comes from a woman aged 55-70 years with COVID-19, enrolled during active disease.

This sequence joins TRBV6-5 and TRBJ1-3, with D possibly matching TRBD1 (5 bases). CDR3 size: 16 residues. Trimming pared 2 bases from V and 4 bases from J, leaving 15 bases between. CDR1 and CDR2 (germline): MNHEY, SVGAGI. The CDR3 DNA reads TGTGCCAGCAGTTACCAGGGTATGAGAGGAGGAAACACCATATATTTT. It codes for CASSYQGMRGGNTIYF.

The CDR3 sequence: CATSDRGDRDFFYEQFF. The CDR3 coding sequence is TGTGCCACCAGTGACCGCGGGGACAGGGACTTTTTCTATGAGCAGTTCTTC. The chain combines TRBV24-1 with TRBJ2-1; 9 bases are shared with TRBD1. V gave up 4 bases and J gave up 8 bases; unmatched junction bases: 14. The CDR3 has 17 amino acids. Germline loops: CDR1 KGHDR, CDR2 SFDVKD.

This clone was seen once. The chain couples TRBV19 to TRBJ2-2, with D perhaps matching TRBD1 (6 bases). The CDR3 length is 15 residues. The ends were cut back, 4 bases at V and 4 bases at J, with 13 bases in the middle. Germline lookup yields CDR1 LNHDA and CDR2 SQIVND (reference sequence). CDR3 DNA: TGTGCCAGTAGTAAGGACAGACAATTCACCGGGGAGCTGTTTTTT. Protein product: CASSKDRQFTGELFF.

The CDR3 region has the DNA TGTGCCAGCATCCGACTTGGGAATCAGCCCCAGCATTTT. Its translation is CASIRLGNQPQHF. V gene TRBV6-5 combines with J gene TRBJ1-5; the D is unclear. This CDR3 has 13 amino acids. Trimming cost V 7 bases and J 4 bases, with 11 bases left between them. Germline CDR1 MNHEY, CDR2 SVGAGI.

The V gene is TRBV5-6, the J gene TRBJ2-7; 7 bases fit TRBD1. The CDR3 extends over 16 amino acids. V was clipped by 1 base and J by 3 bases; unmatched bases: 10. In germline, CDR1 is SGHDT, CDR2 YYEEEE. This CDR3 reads CASSLTGTAYYYEQYF. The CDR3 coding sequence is TGTGCCAGCAGCTTGACGGGGACAGCCTACTACTACGAGCAGTACTTC.

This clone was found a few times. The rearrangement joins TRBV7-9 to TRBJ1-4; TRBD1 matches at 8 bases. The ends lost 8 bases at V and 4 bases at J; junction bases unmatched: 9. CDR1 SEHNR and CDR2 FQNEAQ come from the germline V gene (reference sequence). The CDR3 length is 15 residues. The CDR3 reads CASPTGELVNEKLFF. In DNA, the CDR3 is TGTGCCAGCCCGACAGGGGAATTGGTTAATGAAAAACTGTTTTTT.

CDR3 sequence (DNA): TGCGCCAGCAGCCAATCGGGGACATCCAGCTCCTACGAGCAGTACTTC. Encoded protein: CASSQSGTSSSYEQYF. The V gene is TRBV4-3, the J gene TRBJ2-7; possible D gene TRBD1, 6 bases. The V gene's germline CDR1 is LGHNA and CDR2 YSLEER. The CDR3 length is 16 residues. V was shortened by 2 bases and J by 0 bases, with 14 bases between the two germline ends.

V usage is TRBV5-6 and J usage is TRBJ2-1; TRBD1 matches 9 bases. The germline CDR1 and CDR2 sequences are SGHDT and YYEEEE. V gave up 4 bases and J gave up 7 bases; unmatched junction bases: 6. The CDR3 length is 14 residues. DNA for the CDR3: TGTGCCAGCAGCCCTGGGACAGGGTGGAATGAGCAGTTCTTC. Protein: CASSPGTGWNEQFF.

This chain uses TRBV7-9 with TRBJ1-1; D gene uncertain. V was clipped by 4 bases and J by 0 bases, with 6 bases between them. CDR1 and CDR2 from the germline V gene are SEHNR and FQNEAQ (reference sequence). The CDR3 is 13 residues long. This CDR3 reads CASSSTLNTEAFF. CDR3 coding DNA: TGTGCCAGCAGCTCGACATTGAACACTGAAGCTTTCTTT.

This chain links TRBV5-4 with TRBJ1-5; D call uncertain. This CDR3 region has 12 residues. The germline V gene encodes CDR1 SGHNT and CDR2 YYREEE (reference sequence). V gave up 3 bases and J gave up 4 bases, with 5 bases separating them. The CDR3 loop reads CASSSGNQPQHF. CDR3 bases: TGTGCCAGCAGCTCGGGAAATCAGCCCCAGCATTTT. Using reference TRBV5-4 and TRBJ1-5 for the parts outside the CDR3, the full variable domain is ETGVTQSPTHLIKTRGQQVTLRCSSQSGHNTVSWYQQALGQGPQFIFQYYREEENGRGNFPPRFSGLQFPNYSSELNVNALELDDSALYLCASSSGNQPQHFGDGTRLSIL.

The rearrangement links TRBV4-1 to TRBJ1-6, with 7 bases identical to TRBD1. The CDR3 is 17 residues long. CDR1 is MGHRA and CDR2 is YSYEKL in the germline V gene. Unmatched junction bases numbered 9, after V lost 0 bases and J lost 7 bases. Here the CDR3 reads CASSQDWGRDRNSPLHF. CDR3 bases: TGCGCCAGCAGCCAAGACTGGGGACGGGACAGAAATTCACCCCTCCACTTT.

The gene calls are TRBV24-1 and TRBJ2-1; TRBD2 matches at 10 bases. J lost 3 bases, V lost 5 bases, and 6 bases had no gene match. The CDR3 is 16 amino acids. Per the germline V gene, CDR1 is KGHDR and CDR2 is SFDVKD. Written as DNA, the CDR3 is TGTGCCACCAGTGGACTAGCGGGTGGGAACTACAATGAGCAGTTCTTC. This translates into CATSGLAGGNYNEQFF.

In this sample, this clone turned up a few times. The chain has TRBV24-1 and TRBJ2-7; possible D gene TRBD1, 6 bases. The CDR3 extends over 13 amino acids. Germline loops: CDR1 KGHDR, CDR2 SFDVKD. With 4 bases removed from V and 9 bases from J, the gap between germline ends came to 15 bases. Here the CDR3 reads CATSERQAAGQYF. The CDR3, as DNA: TGTGCCACCAGTGAGCGACAGGCCGCAGGGCAGTACTTC.

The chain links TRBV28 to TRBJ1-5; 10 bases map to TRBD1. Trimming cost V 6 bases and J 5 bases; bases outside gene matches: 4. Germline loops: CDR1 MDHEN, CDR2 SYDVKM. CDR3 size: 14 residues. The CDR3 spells CASSWTGGDQPQHF. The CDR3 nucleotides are TGTGCCAGCAGCTGGACAGGGGGGGATCAGCCCCAGCATTTT.

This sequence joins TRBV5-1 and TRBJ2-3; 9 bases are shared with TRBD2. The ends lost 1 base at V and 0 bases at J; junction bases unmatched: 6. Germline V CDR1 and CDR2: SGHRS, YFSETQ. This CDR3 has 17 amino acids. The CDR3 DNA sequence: TGCGCCAGCAGCTTGTTGACTAGCGGCACTAGCACAGATACGCAGTATTTT. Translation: CASSLLTSGTSTDTQYF.

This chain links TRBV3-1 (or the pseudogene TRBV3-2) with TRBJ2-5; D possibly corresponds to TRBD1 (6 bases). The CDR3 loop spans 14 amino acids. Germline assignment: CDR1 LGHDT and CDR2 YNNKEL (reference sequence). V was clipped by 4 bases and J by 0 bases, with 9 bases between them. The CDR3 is CASSPRGYQETQYF. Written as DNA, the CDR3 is TGTGCCAGCAGCCCTAGGGGGTACCAAGAGACCCAGTACTTC.

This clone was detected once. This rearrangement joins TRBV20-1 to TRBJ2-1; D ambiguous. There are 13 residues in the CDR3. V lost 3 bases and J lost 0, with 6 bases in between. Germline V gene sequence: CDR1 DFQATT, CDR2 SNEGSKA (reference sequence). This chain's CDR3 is CSASARSYNEQFF. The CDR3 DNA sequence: TGCAGTGCTAGTGCGCGCTCCTACAATGAGCAGTTCTTC.

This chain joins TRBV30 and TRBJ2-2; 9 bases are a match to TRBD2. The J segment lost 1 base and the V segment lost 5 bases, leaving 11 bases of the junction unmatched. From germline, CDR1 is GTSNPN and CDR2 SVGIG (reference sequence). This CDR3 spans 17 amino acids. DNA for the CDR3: TGTGCCTGGCTTAAGTCCGGGACTAGCTGGAACACCGGGGAGCTGTTTTTT. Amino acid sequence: CAWLKSGTSWNTGELFF.

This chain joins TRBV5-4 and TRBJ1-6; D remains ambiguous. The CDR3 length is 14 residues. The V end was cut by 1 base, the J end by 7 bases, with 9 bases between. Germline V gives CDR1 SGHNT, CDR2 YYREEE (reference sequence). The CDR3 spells CASSLKQLNSPLHF. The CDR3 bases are TGTGCCAGCAGCTTGAAACAGCTAAATTCACCCCTCCACTTT.

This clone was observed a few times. CDR3 protein: CAISDSRVNSPLHF. In DNA, the CDR3 is TGTGCCATCAGTGACTCCAGGGTTAATTCACCCCTCCACTTT. V gene TRBV10-3 combines with J gene TRBJ1-6; D might be TRBD1 (5 bases). Trimming shortened V by 3 bases and J by 6 bases, and 9 bases separated the two germline ends. Per the germline V gene, CDR1 is ENHRY and CDR2 is SYGVKD. This CDR3 region has 14 residues.

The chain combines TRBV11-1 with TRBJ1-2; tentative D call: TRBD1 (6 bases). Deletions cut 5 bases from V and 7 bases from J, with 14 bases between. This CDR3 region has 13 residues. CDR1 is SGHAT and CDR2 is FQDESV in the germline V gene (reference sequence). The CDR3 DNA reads TGTGCCAGCAGCCCAAAGGCAGGGGTTGGCTACACCTTC. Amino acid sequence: CASSPKAGVGYTF.

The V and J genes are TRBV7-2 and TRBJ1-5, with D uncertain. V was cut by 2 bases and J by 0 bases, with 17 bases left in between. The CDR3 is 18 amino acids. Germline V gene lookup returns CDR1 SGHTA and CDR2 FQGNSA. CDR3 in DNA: TGTGCCAGCAGCTTAAGGGTCTGGGTCGGGAATAGCAATCAGCCCCAGCATTTT. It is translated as CASSLRVWVGNSNQPQHF.

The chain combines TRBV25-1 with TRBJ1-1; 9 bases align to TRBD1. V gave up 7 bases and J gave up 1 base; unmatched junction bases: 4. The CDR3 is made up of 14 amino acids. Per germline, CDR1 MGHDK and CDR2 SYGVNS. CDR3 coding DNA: TGTGCCAGCAACCGGGGACAGGGGAACACTGAAGCTTTCTTT. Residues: CASNRGQGNTEAFF. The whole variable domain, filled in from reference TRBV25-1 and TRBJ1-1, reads EADIYQTPRYLVIGTGKKITLECSQTMGHDKMYWYQQDPGMELHLIHYSYGVNSTEKGDLSSESTVSRIRTEHFPLTLESARPSHTSQYLCASNRGQGNTEAFFGQGTRLTVV.